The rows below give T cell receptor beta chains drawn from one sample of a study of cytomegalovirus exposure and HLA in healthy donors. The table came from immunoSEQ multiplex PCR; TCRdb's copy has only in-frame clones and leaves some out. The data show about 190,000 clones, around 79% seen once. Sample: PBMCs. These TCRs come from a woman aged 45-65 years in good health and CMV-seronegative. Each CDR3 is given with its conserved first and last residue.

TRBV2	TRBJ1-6	CASRIGAPQAPLHF
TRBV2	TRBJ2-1	CASSEGTSGNWNEQFF
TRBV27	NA	CASSSTGGVRYEQYF
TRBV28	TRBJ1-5	CASSLGGNSNQPQHF
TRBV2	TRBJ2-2	CASLRDLNTGELFF
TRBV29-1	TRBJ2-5	CSAASLAVQETQYF
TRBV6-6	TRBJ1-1	CASSIGRVGTEAFF
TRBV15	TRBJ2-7	CATSRGIGLAGGPAREQYF
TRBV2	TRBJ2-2	CASSQDRGNTGELFF
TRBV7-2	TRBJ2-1	CASSLWDSRYNEQFF
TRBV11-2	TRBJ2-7	CASSAGQGYEQYF
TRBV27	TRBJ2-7	CASSPDSTYEQYF
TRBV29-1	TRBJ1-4	CSGSQGRSEKLFF
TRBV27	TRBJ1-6	CASSPGEGTSPLHF
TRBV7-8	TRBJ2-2	CASSVGPTGELFF
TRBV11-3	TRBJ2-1	CASSLGVAGATYNEQFF
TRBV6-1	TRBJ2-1	CASSGAGTGGNGCNEQFF
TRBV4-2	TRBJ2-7	CASSQGPGTDVYEQYF
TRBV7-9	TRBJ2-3	CASSLETGTLDTQYF
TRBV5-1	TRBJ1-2	CASSLVGGQPVGYTF
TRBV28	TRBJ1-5	CASSFSGQGPPPHF
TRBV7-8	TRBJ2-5	CASSLPDQQGPPPDPSLGQYF
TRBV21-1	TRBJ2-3	CASSKALLGGPTDTQYF
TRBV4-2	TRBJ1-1	CASSHDGGAAFF
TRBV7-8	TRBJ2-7	CASSSRQGEWSSYEQYF
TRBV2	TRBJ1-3	CASRYRGAGNTIYF
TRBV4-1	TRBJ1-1	CASSPTTGATRFEAFF
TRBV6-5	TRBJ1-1	CASSYSSAIANTEAFF
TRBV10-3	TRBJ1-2	CAISESGGVAPPYGYTF
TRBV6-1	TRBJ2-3	CASSEEQSLRYF
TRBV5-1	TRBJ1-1	CASSLVGQNTEAFF
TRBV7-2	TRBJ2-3	CASSPRKGLSTDTQYF
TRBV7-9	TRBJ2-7	CASSSGGNSYEQYF
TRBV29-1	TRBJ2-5	CSVDRGRLETQYF
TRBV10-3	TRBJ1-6	CAISDMAPYNSPLHF
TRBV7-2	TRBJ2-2	CASSPVQGFVTNTGELFF
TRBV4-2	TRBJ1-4	CASSQDVPRDRADNEKLFF
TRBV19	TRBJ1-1	CASSIDLPTRRNMNTEAFF
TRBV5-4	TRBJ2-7	CASSEGLMTGGEQYF
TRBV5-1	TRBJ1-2	CASSLDSTNYGYTF
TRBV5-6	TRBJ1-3	CASSLDQVNTIYF
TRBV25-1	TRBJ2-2	CASSENNMNTGELFF
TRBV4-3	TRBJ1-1	CASSQTTNTEAFF
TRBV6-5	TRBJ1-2	CASSYSSGRGGGYTF
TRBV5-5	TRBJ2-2	CASSLTGLEAGELFF
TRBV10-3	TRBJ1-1	CAISPIQGMSTEAFF
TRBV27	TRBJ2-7	CASSLSGTGKAYEQYF
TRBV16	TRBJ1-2	CASSQSSQGGYTF
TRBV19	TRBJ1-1	CASSISRGVAEAFF
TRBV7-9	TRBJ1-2	CASSLGQPNYGYTF
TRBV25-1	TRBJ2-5	CASSRGSPPETQYF
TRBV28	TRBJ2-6	CASSGGVFGPSGANVLTF
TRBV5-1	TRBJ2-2	CATHHRGLNTGELFF
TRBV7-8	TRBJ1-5	CASSGKQGAPGNQPQHF
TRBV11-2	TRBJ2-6	CASSLYSGSSGANVLTF
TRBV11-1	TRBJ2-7	CASSSGTAEQYF
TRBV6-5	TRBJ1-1	CASSPNQGTEAFF
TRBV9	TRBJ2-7	CASSDDSYEQYF